This T cell receptor (beta chain) derives from a study of blood T cell repertoires in COVID-19. About the study: PBMCs, B-cell-depleted T cells, or T cells provided the cDNA or gDNA that made up the material.

The CDR3 consists of 13 residues. The germline V gene has CDR1 SGHTA and CDR2 FQGTGA. Trimming cost V 7 bases and J 8 bases, with 17 bases left between them. The repertoire was sequenced with immunoSEQ multiplex PCR; TCRdb's copy has only in-frame clones and lacks some. Of 100,000 to 150,000 clones in the sample, 79% were seen once. This TCR was sampled from a man between 35 and 55 years old with active or convalescent COVID-19. The chain uses TRBV7-3 and TRBJ1-2, with D possibly being TRBD1 (5 bases). Sample: peripheral blood. The CDR3 bases are TGTGCCAGCAACCAGGGAGGGGAGAGCGGCTACACCTTC. It translates to CASNQGGESGYTF.